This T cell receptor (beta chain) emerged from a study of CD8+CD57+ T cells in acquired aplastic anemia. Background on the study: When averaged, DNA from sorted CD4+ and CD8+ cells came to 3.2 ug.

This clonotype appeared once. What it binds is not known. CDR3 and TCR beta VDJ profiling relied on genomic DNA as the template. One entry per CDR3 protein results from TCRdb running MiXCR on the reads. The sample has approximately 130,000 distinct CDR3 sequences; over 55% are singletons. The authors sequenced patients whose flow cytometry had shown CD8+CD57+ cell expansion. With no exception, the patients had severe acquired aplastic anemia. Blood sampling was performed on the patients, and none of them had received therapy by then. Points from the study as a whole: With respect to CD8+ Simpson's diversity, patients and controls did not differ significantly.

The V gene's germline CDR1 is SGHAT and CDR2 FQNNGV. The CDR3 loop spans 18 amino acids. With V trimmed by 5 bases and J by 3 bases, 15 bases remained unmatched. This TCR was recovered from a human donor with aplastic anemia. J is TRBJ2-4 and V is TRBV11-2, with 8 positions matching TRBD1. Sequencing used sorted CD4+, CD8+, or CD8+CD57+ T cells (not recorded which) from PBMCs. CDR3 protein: CASSRHAGRGQVKNIQYF. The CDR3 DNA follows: TGTGCCAGCAGCCGTCACGCCGGCAGGGGGCAGGTCAAAAACATTCAGTACTTC.